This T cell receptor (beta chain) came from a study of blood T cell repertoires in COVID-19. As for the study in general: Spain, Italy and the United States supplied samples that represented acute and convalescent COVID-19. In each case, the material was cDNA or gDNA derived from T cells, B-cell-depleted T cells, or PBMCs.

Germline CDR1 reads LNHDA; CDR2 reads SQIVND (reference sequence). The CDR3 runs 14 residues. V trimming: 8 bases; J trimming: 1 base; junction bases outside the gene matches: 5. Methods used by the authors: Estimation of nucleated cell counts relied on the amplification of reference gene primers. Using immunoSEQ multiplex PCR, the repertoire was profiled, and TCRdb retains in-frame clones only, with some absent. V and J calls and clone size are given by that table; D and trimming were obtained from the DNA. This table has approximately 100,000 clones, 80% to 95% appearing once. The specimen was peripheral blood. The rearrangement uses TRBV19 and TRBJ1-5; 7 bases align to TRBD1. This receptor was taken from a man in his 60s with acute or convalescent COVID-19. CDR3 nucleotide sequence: TGTGCCAGTGGTCAGACAGGGAGCAATCAGCCCCAGCATTTT. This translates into CASGQTGSNQPQHF.